The present T cell receptor (beta chain) was sequenced within a study of radiation and T cells in renal cell carcinoma. The method was immunoSEQ multiplex PCR; TCRdb's version includes in-frame clones alone and lacks a portion of them. The data show just under 150,000 clones, 86% seen once. Specified time point: blood 4 weeks post-SBRT, at nephrectomy. Specified treatment: 15 Gy SBRT to primary tumor, nephrectomy 4 weeks later. There are a few counts of this clone. Germline V gene lookup returns CDR1 SNHLY and CDR2 FYNNEI. Trimming took off 5 bases at V and 0 bases at J, with 8 bases between the two ends. The CDR3 loop spans 15 amino acids.

The sequence came from a woman between 50 and 59 years old with renal cell carcinoma. The source was blood, collected from a patient whose treatment included radiotherapy and nephrectomy. The chain joins TRBV2 to TRBJ1-6, with D unclear. CDR3 nucleotide sequence: TGTGCCAGCAGTAGGTACATCTCCTATAATTCACCCCTCCACTTT. It encodes CASSRYISYNSPLHF. Together with reference TRBV2 and TRBJ1-6, the CDR3 gives the full variable domain: EPEVTQTPSHQVTQMGQEVILRCVPISNHLYFYWYRQILGQKVEFLVSFYNNEISEKSEIFDDQFSVERPDGSNFTLKIRSTKLEDSAMYFCASSRYISYNSPLHFGNGTRLTVT.